A selection of T cell receptor beta chains follows, all from one sample in a study of post-analysis software for immune sequencing data. TCRdb called the PCR reads again in MiXCR, with one record for every CDR3 protein. Among under 650,000 distinct CDR3 sequences listed, about 40% were seen once. The sample was blood. The receptor source for this set is a girl aged 10 to 17 with multiple sclerosis. Each CDR3 is given with its conserved first and last residue. Fields, in order: J gene, V gene, CDR3 protein.

TRBJ1-2	TRBV12-3/TRBV12-4	CASSLSTGGNDYTF
TRBJ2-1	TRBV6-4	CASSLEDGANEQFF
-	TRBV5-1	CASKKGAEETQYF
TRBJ2-5	TRBV4-1	CASSHGVQETRYF
TRBJ1-2	TRBV3-1	CASSPTDGAYGYTF
TRBJ2-5	TRBV5-1	CASSSEPGLAGDETQYF
TRBJ2-1	TRBV5-1	CASSLRLAGGNNEQFF
TRBJ2-1	TRBV7-6	CASSLWTGSSYNEQFF
TRBJ2-1	TRBV3-1	CASSQDLANEQFF
TRBJ2-1	TRBV20-1	CSASAASSYNEQFF
TRBJ2-7	TRBV5-1	CASSLEGQVAYEQYF